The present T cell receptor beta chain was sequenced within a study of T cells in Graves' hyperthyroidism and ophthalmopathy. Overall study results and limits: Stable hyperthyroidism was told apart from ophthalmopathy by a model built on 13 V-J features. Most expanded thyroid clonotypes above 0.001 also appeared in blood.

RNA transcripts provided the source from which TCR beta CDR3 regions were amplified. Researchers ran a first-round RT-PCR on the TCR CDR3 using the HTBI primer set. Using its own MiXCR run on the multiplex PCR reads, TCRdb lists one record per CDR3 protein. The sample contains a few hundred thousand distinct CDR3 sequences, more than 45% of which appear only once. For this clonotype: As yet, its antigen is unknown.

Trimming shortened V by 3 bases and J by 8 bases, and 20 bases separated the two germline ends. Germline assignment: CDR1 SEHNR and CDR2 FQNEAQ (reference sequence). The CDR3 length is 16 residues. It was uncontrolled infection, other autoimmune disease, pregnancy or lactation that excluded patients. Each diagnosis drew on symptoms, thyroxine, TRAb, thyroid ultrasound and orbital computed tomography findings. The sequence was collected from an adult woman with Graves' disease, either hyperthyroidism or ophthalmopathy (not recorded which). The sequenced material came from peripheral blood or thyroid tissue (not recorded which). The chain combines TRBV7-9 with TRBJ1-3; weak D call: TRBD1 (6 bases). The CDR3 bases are TGTGCCAGCAGCTTCAGGGGTCCTAACTATGGCTACACCATATATTTT. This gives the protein CASSFRGPNYGYTIYF.